These T cell receptor beta chains were read from a single sample in a study of blood T cells in healthy people across ages. TCRdb recomputed calls from the 5' RACE reads with MiXCR, one row per CDR3 protein. The data hold under 1,000,000 distinct CDR3 sequences, with 46% observed a single time. The sequenced sample consisted of blood. These receptors came from a man at least 80 years old in good health. The CDR3 runs from the conserved cysteine through the conserved F or W. D genes are given only for firm matches. Clone size is shown for a subset of rows, as once, few, many or a class of expanded clone.

clone_size: few; v_call: TRBV3-1; j_call: TRBJ2-7; d_call: NA; cdr3_nt: TGCGCCAGCAGCCAAGGTCACAGAGGCCGGGACGAGCAGTACTTC; cdr3_aa: CASSQGHRGRDEQYF
clone_size: NA; v_call: TRBV6-2/TRBV6-3; j_call: TRBJ2-3; d_call: NA; cdr3_nt: TGTGCCAGCAGGGAATTAGATACGCAGTATTTT; cdr3_aa: CASRELDTQYF
clone_size: few; v_call: TRBV12-3/TRBV12-4; j_call: TRBJ2-1; d_call: TRBD2; cdr3_nt: TGTGCCAGCAGTCCCCTGGGAATAGCGGGAGCTGCTGAGCAGTTCTTC; cdr3_aa: CASSPLGIAGAAEQFF
clone_size: few; v_call: TRBV18; j_call: TRBJ2-5; d_call: NA; cdr3_nt: TGTGCCAGCTCCACGACTAGGAATCAAGAGACCCAGTACTTC; cdr3_aa: CASSTTRNQETQYF
clone_size: NA; v_call: TRBV27; j_call: TRBJ2-1; d_call: NA; cdr3_nt: TGTGCCAGCAGTCCCTCGACAGACAATGAGCAGTTCTTC; cdr3_aa: CASSPSTDNEQFF
clone_size: NA; v_call: TRBV20-1; j_call: TRBJ1-2; d_call: NA; cdr3_nt: TGCAGTGCTCCTACCCCAGCCGGCTATGGCTACACCTTC; cdr3_aa: CSAPTPAGYGYTF
clone_size: NA; v_call: TRBV12-3/TRBV12-4; j_call: TRBJ2-5; d_call: NA; cdr3_nt: TGTGCCAGCAGTTTGAGGGGGGGCGCGGGGCTGGAGACCCAGTACTTC; cdr3_aa: CASSLRGGAGLETQYF
clone_size: few; v_call: TRBV10-2; j_call: TRBJ2-7; d_call: NA; cdr3_nt: TGCGCCAGCAGTGAGCCTGGAGGGAATTCCTACGAGCAGTACTTC; cdr3_aa: CASSEPGGNSYEQYF
clone_size: NA; v_call: TRBV9; j_call: TRBJ2-1; d_call: NA; cdr3_nt: TGTGCAAGCAGCGTAGCTGAAGCCTACGATGAGCAGTTCTTC; cdr3_aa: CASSVAEAYDEQFF
clone_size: NA; v_call: TRBV7-3; j_call: TRBJ2-7; d_call: TRBD2; cdr3_nt: TGTGCCAGCAGTCGACTAGCGGGAGGATCATACAATGAGCAGTACTTC; cdr3_aa: CASSRLAGGSYNEQYF
clone_size: NA; v_call: TRBV4-3; j_call: TRBJ2-1; d_call: TRBD2; cdr3_nt: TGCGCCAGCAGCCAAGCGTCTAGCGGCTACAATGAGCAGTTCTTC; cdr3_aa: CASSQASSGYNEQFF
clone_size: NA; v_call: TRBV20-1; j_call: TRBJ2-1; d_call: NA; cdr3_nt: TGCAGTGCTAGGGACCCAACTCCTTATAACAATGAGCAGTTCTTC; cdr3_aa: CSARDPTPYNNEQFF
clone_size: NA; v_call: TRBV14; j_call: TRBJ2-1; d_call: TRBD2; cdr3_nt: TGTGCCAGCAGCCAAGAGCTAGCGGGAGTCAGATGGGACAATGAGCAGTTCTTC; cdr3_aa: CASSQELAGVRWDNEQFF
clone_size: few; v_call: TRBV4-3; j_call: TRBJ2-2; d_call: TRBD1; cdr3_nt: TGCGCCAGCAGCCATTCACAGGGGGCGCCCGGGGAGCTGTTTTTT; cdr3_aa: CASSHSQGAPGELFF
clone_size: NA; v_call: TRBV7-2; j_call: TRBJ1-4; d_call: NA; cdr3_nt: TGTGCCAGCAGCTTAGATATTCGGGCCGGGAAACTGTTTTTT; cdr3_aa: CASSLDIRAGKLFF
clone_size: NA; v_call: TRBV6-2/TRBV6-3; j_call: TRBJ2-7; d_call: NA; cdr3_nt: TGTGCCAGCAGCCAACCGACTCCTACCTACGAGCAGTACTTC; cdr3_aa: CASSQPTPTYEQYF
clone_size: many; v_call: TRBV10-3; j_call: TRBJ2-7; d_call: TRBD1; cdr3_nt: TGTGCCATCAGCCGGGACAGGGCGATTGCCAGGCACGAGCAGTACTTC; cdr3_aa: CAISRDRAIARHEQYF